A single sample gave rise to the 25 T cell receptor beta chains below, sequenced in a study of cytomegalovirus exposure and HLA in healthy donors (dated by TCRdb to about 2017). The library was produced with the immunoSEQ multiplex PCR assay. For the multiplex PCR, a mixture combining 60 forward primers for TCR Vbeta segments and 13 reverse primers for TCR Jbeta segments was used. As stored in TCRdb, this immuneACCESS dataset retains in-frame rearrangements with V and J assigned. A fraction of the clones does not appear; measured against another copy, unresolved V genes explain less than half of the discrepancy, and the remainder lacks a known reason. For this sample the table gives around 130,000 clones, of which roughly 79% were detected only once. 0.6% to 0.7% of the sample is taken by the ten largest. The specimen was PBMCs. Receptor source: a man between 18 and 29 years old in good health and CMV-seronegative.

The chain combines TRBV15 with TRBJ2-5; 9 bases line up with TRBD2. Germline V CDR1 and CDR2: LNHNV, YYDKDF (reference sequence). The CDR3 consists of 16 residues. Losses at the gene ends were 0 bases for V and 5 bases for J; bases not matched to a gene: 7. DNA for the CDR3: TGTGCCACCAGCAGAGATCGTAGCGGGGGATTGGAGACCCAGTACTTC. Protein product: CATSRDRSGGLETQYF. The full variable domain, rest sourced from reference TRBV15 and TRBJ2-5, is DAMVIQNPRYQVTQFGKPVTLSCSQTLNHNVMYWYQQKSSQAPKLLFHYYDKDFNNEADTPDNFQSRRPNTSFCFLDIRSPGLGDTAMYLCATSRDRSGGLETQYFGPGTRLLVL.

This clone has only a few counts. The gene calls are TRBV2 and TRBJ1-1, with a possible D match to TRBD1 (5 bases). CDR3 length: 15 residues. Germline CDR1 reads SNHLY; CDR2 reads FYNNEI. The V gene lost 7 bases and the J gene lost 1 base, with 16 bases spanning the gap. CDR3 bases: TGTGCCAGCAAGGGGTCGGGACTCCCGAACACTGAAGCTTTCTTT. Amino acid sequence: CASKGSGLPNTEAFF.

This clone was observed a few times. The chain uses TRBV5-1 and TRBJ1-1; D call uncertain. CDR3 length: 16 residues. The germline CDR1 and CDR2 sequences are SGHRS and YFSETQ. Trimming shortened V by 2 bases and J by 2 bases, and 16 bases separated the two germline ends. This chain's CDR3 is CASSLTPGRTNTEAFF. CDR3 DNA: TGCGCCAGCAGCTTAACCCCGGGTCGAACCAACACTGAAGCTTTCTTT.

The V and J genes are TRBV4-3 and TRBJ2-2, with D tentatively TRBD1 (6 bases). This CDR3 comprises 16 residues. Germline CDR1 and CDR2: LGHNA and YSLEER. V shed 1 base and J shed 9 bases, with 18 bases lying between them. The CDR3 protein is CASSQAPDSAERELFF. CDR3 nucleotide sequence: TGCGCCAGCAGCCAAGCCCCGGACAGCGCAGAGAGGGAGCTGTTTTTT.

The V call is TRBV27, the J call TRBJ2-5; tentatively, D is TRBD1 (5 bases). V was trimmed by 6 bases and J by 7 bases, leaving 15 bases between them. This CDR3 contains 13 residues. Germline CDR1 and CDR2: MNHEY and SMNVEV (reference sequence). The DNA for the CDR3 is TGTGCCAGCAGCGTGGGGCTAAGATGGACCCAGTACTTC. Its protein product is CASSVGLRWTQYF.

The gene calls are TRBV6-5 and TRBJ1-1; D unresolved. Germline-derived CDR1 and CDR2 are MNHEY and SVGAGI. The CDR3 length is 14 residues. V shed 2 bases and J shed 7 bases, with 14 bases lying between them. This CDR3 is CASSYGSMAGEAFF. The CDR3 DNA reads as TGTGCCAGCAGTTACGGGTCAATGGCAGGTGAAGCTTTCTTT.

The V gene is TRBV6-4, the J gene TRBJ2-2; 9 nucleotides align to TRBD1. Per germline, CDR1 MRHNA and CDR2 SNTAGT. The CDR3 extends over 15 amino acids. J was trimmed by 4 bases and V by 8 bases; bases with no gene match: 8. The CDR3 coding sequence is TGTGCCAGCGGAAAACAGGGGGCAGGCACCGGGGAGCTGTTTTTT. Translated, it gives CASGKQGAGTGELFF.

The rearrangement links TRBV6-5 to TRBJ1-3; TRBD1 is a possible D gene (5 bases). Germline assignment: CDR1 MNHEY and CDR2 SVGAGI. Trimming removed 2 bases from V and 4 bases from J, with 12 bases in between. The CDR3 covers 15 residues. The CDR3 is CASSYADIRGNTIYF. CDR3 bases: TGTGCCAGCAGTTACGCGGACATAAGGGGAAACACCATATATTTT.

This chain uses TRBV15 with TRBJ2-3; 8 bases map to TRBD1. The CDR3 runs to 15 residues. V trimming: 3 bases; J trimming: 0 bases; junction bases outside the gene matches: 2. Germline V gene lookup returns CDR1 LNHNV and CDR2 YYDKDF (reference sequence). CDR3 in amino acids: CATSRGQASTDTQYF. DNA for the CDR3: TGTGCCACCAGCAGGGGACAGGCAAGCACAGATACGCAGTATTTT.

The J gene is TRBJ1-2, the V gene TRBV7-2; 7 nucleotides agree with TRBD1. The CDR3 length is 16 residues. Germline V gene sequence: CDR1 SGHTA, CDR2 FQGNSA. The V and J ends lost 1 base and 5 bases, in that order; junction bases with no gene match: 10. DNA for the CDR3: TGTGCCAGCAGCTTAGGACCGGGACAGAGCCAATATGGCTACACCTTC. Translated, it gives CASSLGPGQSQYGYTF.

The rearrangement uses TRBV27 and TRBJ1-2, with D possibly TRBD1 on 5 matching bases. From germline, CDR1 is MNHEY and CDR2 SMNVEV (reference sequence). The V end was cut by 1 base, the J end by 8 bases, with 11 bases between. The CDR3 length is 13 residues. The CDR3 DNA reads as TGTGCCAGCAGTTTATTCGGGGGAAGGGGCTACACCTTC. Its protein is CASSLFGGRGYTF.

The genes are TRBV7-6 and TRBJ2-3; TRBD2 is a possible D gene (7 bases). The CDR3 has 15 amino acids. V dropped 0 bases and J dropped 2 bases, with 9 bases sitting between them. Per the germline V gene, CDR1 is SGHVS and CDR2 is FNYEAQ. The chain's CDR3 is CASSLAGGPTDTQYF. CDR3 DNA: TGTGCCAGCAGCTTAGCGGGGGGGCCCACAGATACGCAGTATTTT.

This sequence joins TRBV10-1 and TRBJ2-5, with 14 bases lining up with TRBD2. This CDR3 contains 16 residues. Germline lookup yields CDR1 WNHNN and CDR2 SYGVQD (reference sequence). V trimming: 5 bases; J trimming: 1 base; junction bases outside the gene matches: 3. The DNA for the CDR3 is TGCGCCAGCAGTCCAGGACTAGCGGGGGGCCAAGAGACCCAGTACTTC. The encoded protein is CASSPGLAGGQETQYF.

The chain carries TRBV19 and TRBJ1-2; D gene uncertain. This CDR3 spans 15 amino acids. The ends were cut back, 5 bases at V and 2 bases at J, with 15 bases in the middle. Germline CDR1 LNHDA, CDR2 SQIVND (reference sequence). CDR3 in amino acids: CASSALPGSNYGYTF. DNA for the CDR3: TGTGCCAGTAGTGCCCTCCCCGGGTCCAACTATGGCTACACCTTC. Drawing the rest from reference TRBV19 and TRBJ1-2, the complete variable domain is DGGITQSPKYLFRKEGQNVTLSCEQNLNHDAMYWYRQDPGQGLRLIYYSQIVNDFQKGDIAEGYSVSREKKESFPLTVTSAQKNPTAFYLCASSALPGSNYGYTFGSGTRLTVV.

This clone was seen repeatedly, ten times or more. This chain connects TRBV5-6 to TRBJ1-1, with 9 positions matching TRBD1. The V gene's germline CDR1 is SGHDT and CDR2 YYEEEE. J lost 4 bases, V lost 4 bases, and 8 bases had no gene match. The CDR3 is made up of 15 amino acids. The chain's CDR3 is CASSADRGRSTEAFF. CDR3 nucleotides: TGTGCCAGCAGCGCTGACAGGGGGAGGTCCACTGAAGCTTTCTTT.

The chain couples TRBV7-2 to TRBJ1-2, with 7 nucleotides matching TRBD1. The CDR3 spans 15 residues. The germline CDR1 and CDR2 sequences are SGHTA and FQGNSA. After removal of 5 bases from V and 4 bases from J, the junction contained 10 bases not matched to a gene. CDR3 coding DNA: TGTGCCAGCAGCCCTAGGACAGGAGACAGCTATGGCTACACCTTC. Translating it yields CASSPRTGDSYGYTF.

V usage is TRBV11-2 and J usage is TRBJ2-3; 7 nucleotides align to TRBD2. CDR3 length equals 15 residues. The V segment lost 3 bases and the J segment 3 bases; nucleotides outside the gene matches: 6. The germline gives CDR1 SGHAT, CDR2 FQNNGV. This chain's CDR3 is CASSFREGRTDTQYF. The CDR3 DNA follows: TGTGCCAGCAGCTTTAGGGAGGGGCGAACAGATACGCAGTATTTT.

This clone was observed a few times. The CDR3 is CATRRGGERTGELFF. The CDR3 DNA sequence: TGTGCCACCAGAAGGGGAGGGGAGAGGACCGGGGAGCTGTTTTTT. V gene TRBV27 combines with J gene TRBJ2-2, with 7 bases that match TRBD2. CDR3 length: 15 amino acids. Germline trimming cut 10 bases from V and 5 bases from J; bases unmatched to any gene: 13. Germline V gene sequence: CDR1 MNHEY, CDR2 SMNVEV (reference sequence).

The chain uses TRBV4-3 and TRBJ1-1; D unresolved. In germline, CDR1 is LGHNA, CDR2 YSLEER. The CDR3 has 15 residues. Between the trimmed V and J ends, which lost 0 bases and 11 bases, there was a span of 19 bases. CDR3 region: CASSQDRAGLMNAFF. The CDR3 DNA reads as TGCGCCAGCAGCCAAGATCGCGCAGGACTTATGAATGCTTTCTTT.

This clone has only one observation. CDR3 sequence: CATSRDGQGEYF. DNA for the CDR3: TGTGCCACCAGCAGGGACGGACAGGGGGAGTATTTT. This chain connects TRBV15 to TRBJ2-3, with 10 bases matching TRBD1. The CDR3 has 12 residues. Looked up from germline, CDR1 is LNHNV and CDR2 is YYDKDF (reference sequence). The V gene end was trimmed by 3 bases and the J gene end by 13 bases; junction bases not matched to a gene: 4. Full variable domain (missing parts from reference TRBV15 and TRBJ2-3): DAMVIQNPRYQVTQFGKPVTLSCSQTLNHNVMYWYQQKSSQAPKLLFHYYDKDFNNEADTPDNFQSRRPNTSFCFLDIRSPGLGDTAMYLCATSRDGQGEYFGPGTRLTVL.

The chain couples TRBV5-6 to TRBJ1-6, with D tentatively TRBD1 (6 bases). The CDR3 has 15 residues. Germline loops: CDR1 SGHDT, CDR2 YYEEEE. V gave up 3 bases and J gave up 11 bases, with 18 bases separating them. The CDR3 DNA reads as TGTGCCAGCAGCTGGGGCCGGGGGGCAGTTACACCCCTCCACTTT. It codes for CASSWGRGAVTPLHF. Full variable domain (remainder filled in from reference TRBV5-6 and TRBJ1-6): DAGVTQSPTHLIKTRGQQVTLRCSPKSGHDTVSWYQQALGQGPQFIFQYYEEEERQRGNFPDRFSGHQFPNYSSELNVNALLLGDSALYLCASSWGRGAVTPLHFGNGTRLTVT.

This sequence joins TRBV7-2 and TRBJ2-7; D is undetermined. This CDR3 region has 12 residues. CDR1 is SGHTA and CDR2 is FQGNSA in the germline V gene. V was trimmed by 5 bases and J by 2 bases, leaving 7 bases between them. CDR3 in amino acids: CASSITAYEQYF. CDR3 coding DNA: TGTGCCAGCAGCATCACAGCCTACGAGCAGTACTTC.

CDR3 protein: CASGVEGEETQYF. CDR3 bases: TGTGCCAGCGGGGTAGAGGGTGAGGAGACCCAGTACTTC. The rearrangement joins TRBV7-3 to TRBJ2-5; D is perhaps TRBD2 (5 bases). Trimming took 8 bases from V and 5 from J, leaving 15 bases between them. The CDR3 covers 13 residues. CDR1 and CDR2 (germline): SGHTA, FQGTGA.

As for this clone: This specimen includes other DNA sequences encoding the same CDR3. The V call is TRBV10-3, the J call TRBJ1-1; 7 nucleotides align to TRBD1. Germline CDR1 and CDR2: ENHRY and SYGVKD. Trimming cost V 8 bases and J 6 bases; bases outside gene matches: 15. This CDR3 comprises 15 residues. CDR3 in DNA: TGTGCCATCTTGGCGCACAGGGGCAGGGATGCTGAAGCTTTCTTT. It encodes CAILAHRGRDAEAFF.

The sample holds a few counts of this clone. The CDR3 bases are TGTGCCAGCAGTACGACAGGGCCAAACTATGGCTACACCTTC. Protein: CASSTTGPNYGYTF. The V gene is TRBV6-6, the J gene TRBJ1-2; TRBD1 matches 7 bases. Germline lookup yields CDR1 MNHNY and CDR2 SVGAGI (reference sequence). This CDR3 is built from 14 residues. The V gene end was trimmed by 5 bases and the J gene end by 2 bases; junction bases not matched to a gene: 5.